This entry is about one TCR beta chain. The data are from a study of blood T cell repertoires in COVID-19. Study information: Some COVID-19 samples were acute and others convalescent; all came from the United States, Italy and Spain.

Per the original data handling: Estimation of nucleated cell counts relied on the amplification of reference gene primers. Sequenced by immunoSEQ multiplex PCR; TCRdb stores in-frame clones only, minus some. V and J calls plus clone size are reproduced from that table; the DNA served to infer D and trimming. Of 30,000 to 40,000 clones listed, under 90% are singletons. The TCR was taken from a human donor in a cohort sampled during active COVID-19. Sequencing used peripheral blood.

DNA for the CDR3: TGTGCCAGCTCACCTTGGTCTAGCGGGAGCTCCTACAATGAGCAGTTCTTC. Its translation: CASSPWSSGSSYNEQFF. The chain couples TRBV18 to TRBJ2-1; 10 bases agree with TRBD2. V shed 3 bases, J shed 0 bases, and the junction held 5 bases outside the gene matches. The CDR3 runs to 17 residues. Germline assignment: CDR1 KGHSH and CDR2 LQKENI.